Each of the 22 T cell receptor beta chains below was sequenced from the same sample in a study of control samples from healthy donors and cancer patients. Only in-frame clones appear in the TCRdb table, and some are missing; sequencing was by immunoSEQ multiplex PCR. Found here are around 200,000 clones, 90% to 95% of them singletons; the top ten hold approximately 1.6%. Material: blood. The receptors were sampled from a woman under 40 in good health.

J is TRBJ1-4 and V is TRBV3-1 (or the pseudogene TRBV3-2), with D possibly TRBD1 on 6 matching bases. V was trimmed by 4 bases and J by 4 bases, leaving 10 bases between them. The CDR3 consists of 14 residues. Germline loops: CDR1 LGHDT, CDR2 YNNKEL (reference sequence). The CDR3 region has the DNA TGTGCCAGCAGCCTAAGGACAGTTAATGAAAAACTGTTTTTT. Its translation is CASSLRTVNEKLFF.

The chain carries TRBV7-2 and TRBJ2-1, with TRBD2 identical over 12 bases. CDR1 SGHTA and CDR2 FQGNSA come from the germline V gene. Germline trimming cut 5 bases from V and 8 bases from J; bases unmatched to any gene: 7. This CDR3 is 15 amino acids long. The CDR3 coding sequence is TGTGCCAGCAGCGAGACTAGCGGGAGAACGGATGAGCAGTTCTTC. Translating it yields CASSETSGRTDEQFF.

The rearrangement links TRBV6-1 to TRBJ2-2; 8 bases agree with TRBD1. The V segment lost 2 bases and the J segment 7 bases; nucleotides outside the gene matches: 6. This CDR3 spans 15 amino acids. Germline CDR1 is MNHNS and CDR2 is SASEGT. The CDR3 DNA follows: TGTGCCAGCAGTGAATTTCAGGGGGCTGGCGGGGAGCTGTTTTTT. Protein product: CASSEFQGAGGELFF.

The chain has TRBV4-2 and TRBJ1-5; TRBD1 is a possible D gene (5 bases). V was cut by 1 base and J by 7 bases, with 11 bases left in between. CDR1 is LGHNA, CDR2 YNFKEQ, per germline. This CDR3 is 14 amino acids long. CDR3 region: CASSQGAEGQPQHF. CDR3 in DNA: TGTGCCAGCAGCCAAGGGGCAGAGGGGCAGCCCCAGCATTTT.

The chain couples TRBV6-5 to TRBJ1-1; D may be TRBD1 (6 bases). The CDR3 consists of 13 residues. Per the germline V gene, CDR1 is MNHEY and CDR2 is SVGAGI. Trimming shortened V by 6 bases and J by 1 base, and 9 bases separated the two germline ends. The CDR3 sequence is CASSSDRNTEAFF. As DNA, the CDR3 is TGTGCCAGCAGCTCGGACAGGAACACTGAAGCTTTCTTT.

The chain couples TRBV6-6 to TRBJ1-3; D call uncertain. This CDR3 region has 14 residues. The V gene lost 4 bases and the J gene lost 3 bases, with 10 bases spanning the gap. Germline CDR1 reads MNHNY; CDR2 reads SVGAGI (reference sequence). The CDR3 nucleotides are TGTGCCAGCAGTTTAGGCCGGGATGGAAACACCATATATTTT. It codes for CASSLGRDGNTIYF.

The chain recombines TRBV14 with TRBJ1-1; D gene unclear. Trimming pared 2 bases from V and 0 bases from J, leaving 4 bases between. Germline CDR1 and CDR2: SGHDN and FVKESK. There are 13 residues in the CDR3. CDR3 sequence reads: CASSQHMNTEAFF. The CDR3 nucleotides are TGTGCCAGCAGCCAACACATGAACACTGAAGCTTTCTTT. The full variable domain, in which reference TRBV14 and TRBJ1-1 provide the parts outside the CDR3, is EAGVTQFPSHSVIEKGQTVTLRCDPISGHDNLYWYRRVMGKEIKFLLHFVKESKQDESGMPNNRFLAERTGGTYSTLKVQPAELEDSGVYFCASSQHMNTEAFFGQGTRLTVV.

The rearrangement links TRBV6-2 or TRBV6-3 to TRBJ1-2, with TRBD1 identical over 7 bases. This CDR3 comprises 13 residues. CDR1 is MNHEY and CDR2 is SVGEGT in the germline V gene. V gave up 6 bases and J gave up 2 bases; unmatched junction bases: 3. DNA for the CDR3: TGTGCCAGCAGCCCACAGGGGAACTATGGCTACACCTTC. It codes for CASSPQGNYGYTF.

This clone was observed a handful of times. The J gene is TRBJ2-3, the V gene TRBV2; 9 bases line up with TRBD2. The germline V gene has CDR1 SNHLY and CDR2 FYNNEI. The junction had 5 bases not matched to a gene; V was cut back by 6 bases and J by 1 base. The CDR3 runs to 15 residues. CDR3 amino acids: CASSVAGAGTDTQYF. DNA for the CDR3: TGTGCCAGCAGCGTAGCGGGGGCTGGCACAGATACGCAGTATTTT.

The chain combines TRBV7-7 with TRBJ2-5; 9 bases align to TRBD2. Unmatched junction bases numbered 7, after V lost 1 base and J lost 1 base. CDR3 length: 17 amino acids. Germline CDR1 reads SSHAT; CDR2 reads FNYEAQ (reference sequence). CDR3 residues: CASSLGSSGTPQETQYF. CDR3 nucleotides: TGTGCCAGCAGCTTAGGGTCTAGCGGGACACCCCAAGAGACCCAGTACTTC.

This clone was detected only once. The chain joins TRBV5-4 to TRBJ1-4; weak D call: TRBD1 (6 bases). This CDR3 spans 14 amino acids. Germline lookup yields CDR1 SGHNT and CDR2 YYREEE (reference sequence). V was trimmed by 2 bases and J by 5 bases, leaving 10 bases between them. CDR3 DNA sequence: TGTGCCAGCAGCTTCGGACAGCAGAATGAAAAACTGTTTTTT. Its protein product is CASSFGQQNEKLFF.

The CDR3 DNA sequence: TGTGCCAGCAGTAACCCCCGGGACAGGGGAAATGAAAAACTGTTTTTT. It encodes CASSNPRDRGNEKLFF. The V and J genes are TRBV27 and TRBJ1-4, with 10 bases aligning to TRBD1. This CDR3 is 16 amino acids long. The ends lost 5 bases at V and 5 bases at J; junction bases unmatched: 8. Per the germline V gene, CDR1 is MNHEY and CDR2 is SMNVEV (reference sequence).

This chain links TRBV9 with TRBJ2-7, with 10 bases fitting TRBD2. The germline gives CDR1 SGDLS, CDR2 YYNGEE. V lost 4 bases and J lost 2; bases outside the gene matches: 3. CDR3 size: 14 residues. The CDR3 region has the DNA TGTGCCAGCAGCCCTAGCGGGAGCCCCTACGAGCAGTACTTC. Protein sequence: CASSPSGSPYEQYF.

The CDR3 spells CASSQDRGPYNEQFF. The CDR3 DNA sequence: TGTGCCAGCAGTCAAGACAGGGGGCCCTACAATGAGCAGTTCTTC. The chain couples TRBV6-4 to TRBJ2-1, with 10 bases lining up with TRBD1. V lost 5 bases, J lost 2 bases, and 3 bases stayed unmatched. The germline CDR1 and CDR2 sequences are MRHNA and SNTAGT. This CDR3 is built from 15 residues.

This clone has a single count. The V and J genes are TRBV18 and TRBJ2-2, with 13 nucleotides matching TRBD2. The junction had 6 bases not matched to a gene; V was cut back by 1 base and J by 7 bases. The CDR3 spans 17 residues. The germline CDR1 and CDR2 sequences are KGHSH and LQKENI. The CDR3 sequence: CASSPRGLAGAVGELFF. The DNA of the CDR3 is TGTGCCAGCTCACCACGAGGACTAGCGGGAGCCGTCGGGGAGCTGTTTTTT.

The CDR3 DNA reads TGTGCCAGCAGCTTACGTCCTACGACCGGGGAGCTGTTTTTT. It codes for CASSLRPTTGELFF. The chain joins TRBV9 to TRBJ2-2; D is uncertain. Germline CDR1 SGDLS, CDR2 YYNGEE. This CDR3 is 14 amino acids long. Between the trimmed V and J ends, which lost 4 bases and 5 bases, there was a span of 12 bases.

J is TRBJ2-5 and V is TRBV6-2 or TRBV6-3, with 8 bases fitting TRBD2. After removal of 2 bases from V and 2 bases from J, the junction contained 4 bases not matched to a gene. CDR1 MNHEY and CDR2 SVGEGT come from the germline V gene. The CDR3 is 15 amino acids. The CDR3 reads CASSYASGGQETQYF. The CDR3 bases are TGTGCCAGCAGTTACGCGTCGGGAGGGCAAGAGACCCAGTACTTC.

J is TRBJ2-3 and V is TRBV6-6; 12 bases agree with TRBD2. With 2 bases clipped from V and 4 bases from J, the junction kept 1 base outside the gene matches. This CDR3 contains 15 residues. CDR1 is MNHNY and CDR2 is SVGAGI in the germline V gene (reference sequence). CDR3 protein: CASSYGTSGPDTQYF. CDR3 DNA: TGTGCCAGCAGTTACGGGACTAGCGGGCCAGATACGCAGTATTTT.

The chain has TRBV4-1 and TRBJ2-7; TRBD1 matches 10 bases. CDR3 length equals 15 residues. The germline V gene has CDR1 MGHRA and CDR2 YSYEKL. V gave up 3 bases and J gave up 4 bases; unmatched junction bases: 6. The DNA of the CDR3 is TGCGCCAGCAGCCACTCGACAGGGGGCGGGTACGAGCAGTACTTC. Encoded protein: CASSHSTGGGYEQYF.

This chain joins TRBV15 and TRBJ2-1; 7 positions match TRBD2. This CDR3 is built from 15 residues. Trimming at V came to 0 bases and at J to 7 bases, leaving 6 bases not matched to a gene. The germline gives CDR1 LNHNV, CDR2 YYDKDF (reference sequence). The CDR3 region has the DNA TGTGCCACCAGCAGAGATGGTGCGGGGGATAATGAGCAGTTCTTC. Translated, it gives CATSRDGAGDNEQFF.

This clone was found once. The rearrangement links TRBV29-1 to TRBJ2-7; 8 bases are shared with TRBD2. Germline V gene data show CDR1 as SQVTM and CDR2 as ANQGSEA. V shed 1 base and J 2 bases; nucleotides not matched to a gene: 7. The length of the CDR3 is 15 residues. The CDR3 nucleotides read TGCAGCGTTGAAGGATCTAGCGGGCCACCCTACGAGCAGTACTTC. It is translated as CSVEGSSGPPYEQYF.

This rearrangement joins TRBV9 to TRBJ1-1; 8 bases match TRBD1. Trimming cost V 3 bases and J 3 bases; bases outside gene matches: 7. CDR1 and CDR2 (germline): SGDLS, YYNGEE. This CDR3 spans 15 amino acids. The CDR3 region is CASSARTGIDTEAFF. The CDR3 DNA follows: TGTGCCAGCAGCGCCCGGACAGGGATTGACACTGAAGCTTTCTTT.